These 27 T cell receptor beta chains were sequenced from one sample in a study of T cells in Graves' hyperthyroidism and ophthalmopathy. Using RNA transcripts as the source, TCR beta CDR3 regions were amplified. A first-round RT-PCR of the TCR CDR3 used the HTBI primer set. TCRdb reanalysed the multiplex PCR reads using MiXCR and keeps one entry per CDR3 protein. The sample has some 350,000 distinct CDR3 sequences, 15% to 19% seen once. Sequencing was carried out using blood. The receptor set was obtained from a woman aged 18-35 years with Graves' hyperthyroidism that later progressed to Graves' ophthalmopathy.

This clonotype was seen ten or more times. The chain recombines TRBV3-1 with TRBJ2-1, with 8 bases lining up with TRBD2. The CDR3 sequence is 16 residues long. After removal of 4 bases from V and 4 bases from J, the junction contained 9 bases not matched to a gene. The V gene's germline CDR1 is LGHDT and CDR2 YNNKEL (reference sequence). The CDR3 sequence is CASSPRGGFRYNEQFF. The CDR3, as DNA: TGTGCCAGCAGCCCCCGGGGGGGGTTCAGGTACAATGAGCAGTTCTTC.

Only a few counts were recorded for this clonotype. The chain joins TRBV14 to TRBJ2-1; weak D call: TRBD2 (5 bases). CDR1 is SGHDN and CDR2 is FVKESK in the germline V gene. Trimming pared 0 bases from V and 0 bases from J, leaving 9 bases between. The CDR3 contains 16 residues. The CDR3 DNA follows: TGTGCCAGCAGCCAAGATCGGGGATTCTCCTACAATGAGCAGTTCTTC. Protein sequence: CASSQDRGFSYNEQFF.

This clonotype came up many times. This CDR3 reads CASSRRNEKLFF. In DNA, the CDR3 is TGTGCCAGCTCACGACGTAATGAAAAACTGTTTTTT. The V and J genes are TRBV18 and TRBJ1-4; D is unresolved. This CDR3 spans 12 amino acids. V lost 4 bases, J lost 4 bases, and 4 bases lay in between. Germline V gene lookup returns CDR1 KGHSH and CDR2 LQKENI.

A few counts support this clonotype. The chain carries TRBV7-9 and TRBJ1-1, with D possibly being TRBD1 (6 bases). Deletions cut 5 bases from V and 8 bases from J, with 9 bases between. The CDR3 loop spans 11 amino acids. Germline CDR1 and CDR2: SEHNR and FQNEAQ (reference sequence). The CDR3 coding sequence is TGTGCCAGCAGCCGACAGGAAGAAGCTTTCTTT. This codes for CASSRQEEAFF.

This clonotype was seen ten or more times. This chain joins TRBV5-1 and TRBJ1-4; TRBD1 matches 9 bases. Unmatched junction bases numbered 4, after V lost 0 bases and J lost 7 bases. CDR3 length: 15 residues. Germline V gene sequence: CDR1 SGHRS, CDR2 YFSETQ. The CDR3 DNA is TGCGCCAGCAGCTTGGCCGGGACAGGGCGTGAAAAACTGTTTTTT. Encoded protein: CASSLAGTGREKLFF.

Ten or more counts support this clonotype. The V call is TRBV27, the J call TRBJ2-3, with TRBD2 as a possible D gene (7 bases). CDR3 size: 16 residues. CDR1 is MNHEY, CDR2 SMNVEV, per germline (reference sequence). Between the trimmed V and J ends, which lost 5 bases and 0 bases, there was a span of 15 bases. The CDR3 nucleotides are TGTGCCAGCAGTATGATTGGGGGGGCTAGCACAGATACGCAGTATTTT. Its protein product is CASSMIGGASTDTQYF.

CDR3 DNA: TGTGCCAGCAGCTTTAGGGTCCCGACTAGCGGACCGAACACCGGGGAGCTGTTTTTT. Its protein product is CASSFRVPTSGPNTGELFF. The chain carries TRBV5-6 and TRBJ2-2; 9 nucleotides agree with TRBD2. Germline CDR1 is SGHDT and CDR2 is YYEEEE. The CDR3 sequence is 19 residues long. J lost 0 bases, V lost 2 bases, and 11 bases had no gene match.

The chain joins TRBV9 to TRBJ2-1; 8 bases match TRBD2. CDR3 size: 16 residues. Germline V CDR1 and CDR2: SGDLS, YYNGEE. V shed 7 bases and J 0 bases; nucleotides not matched to a gene: 9. The CDR3 coding sequence is TGTGCCAGCCGCTCTTATAGCGGGGCCTCCTACAATGAGCAGTTCTTC. It translates to CASRSYSGASYNEQFF.

This clonotype was counted ten times or more. The chain links TRBV4-2 to TRBJ1-1; D not resolved. Germline V gene lookup returns CDR1 LGHNA and CDR2 YNFKEQ. Trimming shortened V by 0 bases and J by 0 bases, and 5 bases separated the two germline ends. This CDR3 is 14 amino acids long. The CDR3 protein is CASSQDRVNTEAFF. The CDR3 DNA sequence: TGTGCCAGCAGCCAAGATCGGGTGAACACTGAAGCTTTCTTT.

This clonotype has a count of ten or more. J is TRBJ1-5 and V is TRBV5-6; D gene ambiguous. V lost 0 bases to trimming and J lost 4 bases, with 11 bases between them. This CDR3 spans 15 amino acids. CDR1 SGHDT and CDR2 YYEEEE come from the germline V gene. The CDR3 loop reads CASSLGAFVNQPQHF. The CDR3 nucleotides are TGTGCCAGCAGCTTGGGGGCCTTCGTAAATCAGCCCCAGCATTTT. Complete variable domain (other parts from reference TRBV5-6 and TRBJ1-5): DAGVTQSPTHLIKTRGQQVTLRCSPKSGHDTVSWYQQALGQGPQFIFQYYEEEERQRGNFPDRFSGHQFPNYSSELNVNALLLGDSALYLCASSLGAFVNQPQHFGDGTRLSIL.

This clonotype was counted at least ten times. This chain joins TRBV20-1 and TRBJ2-7, with no clear D. Trimming cost V 6 bases and J 0 bases, with 15 bases left between them. Germline values: CDR1 DFQATT, CDR2 SNEGSKA (reference sequence). There are 14 residues in the CDR3. CDR3 loop: CSALGPGSSYEQYF. In DNA, the CDR3 is TGCAGTGCCCTCGGCCCCGGAAGCTCCTACGAGCAGTACTTC.

This clonotype has a count of ten or more. This rearrangement joins TRBV6-2 or TRBV6-3 to TRBJ1-4; unclear D gene. CDR3 size: 15 residues. V lost 6 bases to trimming and J lost 6 bases, with 17 bases between them. Germline lookup yields CDR1 MNHEY and CDR2 SVGEGT. CDR3 region: CASSSLIGGDEKLFF. CDR3 sequence (DNA): TGTGCCAGCAGCTCGCTCATCGGCGGAGATGAAAAACTGTTTTTT.

This clonotype was found many times. CDR3 nucleotide sequence: TGCAGCGTCGAGGGAGTAGGGTGGAGCTCTGAAGCTTTCTTT. This translates into CSVEGVGWSSEAFF. The rearrangement joins TRBV29-1 to TRBJ1-1; D unclear. CDR3 length: 14 residues. Trimming cost V 6 bases and J 6 bases, with 20 bases left between them. Germline CDR1 reads SQVTM; CDR2 reads ANQGSEA.

At least ten counts were recorded for this clonotype. The V and J genes are TRBV7-2 and TRBJ1-6; D is unclear. CDR1 and CDR2 from the germline V gene are SGHTA and FQGNSA. Trimming cost V 5 bases and J 9 bases, with 17 bases left between them. This CDR3 contains 15 residues. CDR3 residues: CASSPLGRGSSPLHF. The CDR3 DNA reads TGTGCCAGCAGCCCACTTGGACGGGGATCTTCACCCCTCCACTTT.

With respect to this clonotype: This may stem from a read error, because a much larger clone lies one nucleotide away. This chain links TRBV28 with TRBJ1-2, with D hard to call. V lost 7 bases to trimming and J lost 9 bases, with 18 bases between them. This CDR3 has 13 amino acids. The germline CDR1 and CDR2 sequences are MDHEN and SYDVKM. The CDR3 is CASKSGFERSYTF. DNA for the CDR3: TGTGCCAGCAAAAGTGGGTTTGAGAGAAGCTACACCTTC.

This clonotype was seen ten or more times. This sequence joins TRBV2 and TRBJ1-1; TRBD1 is a possible D gene (5 bases). From germline, CDR1 is SNHLY and CDR2 FYNNEI. This CDR3 comprises 16 residues. V lost 3 bases to trimming and J lost 4 bases, with 18 bases between them. CDR3 bases: TGTGCCAGCAGTGACGGTTGGGGGAAATGGGGCACTGAAGCTTTCTTT. It is translated as CASSDGWGKWGTEAFF. Complete variable domain (other parts from reference TRBV2 and TRBJ1-1): EPEVTQTPSHQVTQMGQEVILRCVPISNHLYFYWYRQILGQKVEFLVSFYNNEISEKSEIFDDQFSVERPDGSNFTLKIRSTKLEDSAMYFCASSDGWGKWGTEAFFGQGTRLTVV.

In this sample, this clonotype turned up many times. The chain recombines TRBV12-3 or TRBV12-4 with TRBJ2-1; D may be TRBD1 or TRBD2 (5 bases each). With 0 bases removed from V and 7 bases from J, the gap between germline ends came to 13 bases. This CDR3 region has 15 residues. The CDR3 sequence: CASSLAPGPVNEQFF. CDR3 nucleotides: TGTGCCAGCAGTTTAGCCCCGGGACCCGTTAATGAGCAGTTCTTC.

This clonotype was observed many times. This chain connects TRBV7-2 to TRBJ2-2; the match to TRBD2 covers 7 bases. Germline CDR1 is SGHTA and CDR2 is FQGNSA. The CDR3 consists of 16 residues. V was pared by 4 bases and J by 4 bases, with 9 bases of the junction left unmatched. CDR3: CASSSGRTSFTGELFF. CDR3 DNA: TGTGCCAGCAGCTCCGGGAGGACTTCGTTCACCGGGGAGCTGTTTTTT.

The rearrangement links TRBV2 to TRBJ2-7; TRBD2 agrees at 9 bases. Germline V gene sequence: CDR1 SNHLY, CDR2 FYNNEI. The CDR3 is 16 amino acids. V was clipped by 4 bases and J by 5 bases; unmatched bases: 12. CDR3 residues: CASSGSSGKSTHEQYF. Here the CDR3 DNA reads TGTGCCAGCAGTGGTTCTAGCGGGAAGAGTACGCACGAGCAGTACTTC. Looking up the rest from reference TRBV2 and TRBJ2-7 gives the full variable domain: EPEVTQTPSHQVTQMGQEVILRCVPISNHLYFYWYRQILGQKVEFLVSFYNNEISEKSEIFDDQFSVERPDGSNFTLKIRSTKLEDSAMYFCASSGSSGKSTHEQYFGPGTRLTVT.

Points on this clonotype: A much larger clone differs by one base, so this may be a read error. V usage is TRBV18 and J usage is TRBJ2-1; TRBD1 matches at 7 bases. CDR1 is KGHSH and CDR2 is LQKENI in the germline V gene. The junction had 9 bases not matched to a gene; V was cut back by 8 bases and J by 5 bases. The length of the CDR3 is 14 residues. CDR3 nucleotide sequence: TGTGCCAGCCCAACCCGACAGGGCGACAATGAGCAGTTCTTC. As protein: CASPTRQGDNEQFF.

The chain carries TRBV27 and TRBJ1-1; the D is unclear. The V end lost 3 bases, the J end lost 6 bases, and 11 bases lay between the germline ends. Looked up from germline, CDR1 is MNHEY and CDR2 is SMNVEV (reference sequence). The CDR3 has 13 amino acids. Written as DNA, the CDR3 is TGTGCCAGCAGTTTTCACAGTCGATCTGAAGCTTTCTTT. Its translation: CASSFHSRSEAFF.

The V gene is TRBV2, the J gene TRBJ1-1, with D unresolved. The CDR3 sequence is 12 residues long. With 4 bases removed from V and 0 bases from J, the gap between germline ends came to 3 bases. Germline assignment: CDR1 SNHLY and CDR2 FYNNEI. For the CDR3, the DNA is TGTGCCAGCAGTGCTTTGAACACTGAAGCTTTCTTT. It encodes CASSALNTEAFF. The whole variable domain, filled in from reference TRBV2 and TRBJ1-1, reads EPEVTQTPSHQVTQMGQEVILRCVPISNHLYFYWYRQILGQKVEFLVSFYNNEISEKSEIFDDQFSVERPDGSNFTLKIRSTKLEDSAMYFCASSALNTEAFFGQGTRLTVV.

This clonotype was detected a few times. The V gene is TRBV7-9, the J gene TRBJ2-3; D gene ambiguous. Deletions cut 5 bases from V and 2 bases from J, with 14 bases between. Germline V gives CDR1 SEHNR, CDR2 FQNEAQ (reference sequence). The CDR3 extends over 15 amino acids. The CDR3 here is CASSTRLDNTDTQYF. CDR3 nucleotide sequence: TGTGCCAGCAGCACCAGACTGGATAACACAGATACGCAGTATTTT.

This clonotype was found many times. The V call is TRBV7-9, the J call TRBJ1-1; D unresolved. This CDR3 region has 13 residues. The germline gives CDR1 SEHNR, CDR2 FQNEAQ (reference sequence). The ends were cut back, 3 bases at V and 5 bases at J, with 10 bases in the middle. CDR3 bases: TGTGCCAGCAGCTTTCCAGGAGGGACTGAAGCTTTCTTT. Protein product: CASSFPGGTEAFF.

This clonotype was seen many times. The chain combines TRBV24-1 with TRBJ1-1, with D possibly being TRBD1 (5 bases). Germline V gene lookup returns CDR1 KGHDR and CDR2 SFDVKD. Trimming removed 3 bases from V and 6 bases from J, with 7 bases in between. The CDR3 is 12 amino acids. The CDR3 region has the DNA TGTGCCACCAGTGATGAGACAGCTGAAGCTTTCTTT. Translation: CATSDETAEAFF.

The chain combines TRBV7-9 with TRBJ2-2; 7 bases map to TRBD1. The J segment lost 1 base and the V segment lost 8 bases, leaving 4 bases of the junction unmatched. Germline V gene data show CDR1 as SEHNR and CDR2 as FQNEAQ (reference sequence). The CDR3 covers 14 residues. The CDR3 loop is CASGQALNTGELFF. CDR3 coding DNA: TGTGCCAGCGGACAGGCGCTGAACACCGGGGAGCTGTTTTTT. Drawing the rest from reference TRBV7-9 and TRBJ2-2, the complete variable domain is DTGVSQNPRHKITKRGQNVTFRCDPISEHNRLYWYRQTLGQGPEFLTYFQNEAQLEKSRLLSDRFSAERPKGSFSTLEIQRTEQGDSAMYLCASGQALNTGELFFGEGSRLTVL.

As for this clonotype: It may be a read error: a sequence one base away is much more abundant. The V call is TRBV28, the J call TRBJ2-2; maybe TRBD2 (6 bases). Trimming removed 5 bases from V and 4 bases from J, with 17 bases in between. The germline V gene encodes CDR1 MDHEN and CDR2 SYDVKM. The CDR3 spans 16 residues. CDR3 bases: TGTGCCAGCAGTACCCTGCTTAGCGGTGTCACCGGGGAGCTGTTTTTT. The encoded protein is CASSTLLSGVTGELFF.